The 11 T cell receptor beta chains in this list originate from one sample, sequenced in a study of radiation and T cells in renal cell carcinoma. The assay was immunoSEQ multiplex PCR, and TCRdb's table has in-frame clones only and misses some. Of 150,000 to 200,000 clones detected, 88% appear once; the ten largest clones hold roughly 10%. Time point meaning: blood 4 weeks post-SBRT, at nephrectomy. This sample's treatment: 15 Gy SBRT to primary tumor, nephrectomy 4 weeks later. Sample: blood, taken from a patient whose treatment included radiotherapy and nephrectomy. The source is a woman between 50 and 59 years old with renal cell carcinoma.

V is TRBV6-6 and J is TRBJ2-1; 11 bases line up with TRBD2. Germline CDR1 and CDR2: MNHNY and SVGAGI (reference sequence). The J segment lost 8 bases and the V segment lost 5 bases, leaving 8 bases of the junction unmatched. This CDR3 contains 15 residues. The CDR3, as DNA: TGTGCCAGCAGTCCTAGCGGGGGGACGACATATGAGCAGTTCTTC. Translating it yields CASSPSGGTTYEQFF.

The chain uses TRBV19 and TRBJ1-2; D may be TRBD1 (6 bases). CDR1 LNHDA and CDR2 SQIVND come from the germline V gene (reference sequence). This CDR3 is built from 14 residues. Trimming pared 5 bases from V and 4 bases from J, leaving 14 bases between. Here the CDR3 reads CASSLTGQGYGYTF. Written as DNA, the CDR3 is TGTGCCAGTAGTCTAACGGGACAAGGCTATGGCTACACCTTC.

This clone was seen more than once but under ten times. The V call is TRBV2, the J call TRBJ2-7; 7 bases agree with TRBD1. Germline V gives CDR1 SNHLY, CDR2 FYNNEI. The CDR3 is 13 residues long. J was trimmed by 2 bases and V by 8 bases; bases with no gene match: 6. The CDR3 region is CASQQGPTYEQYF. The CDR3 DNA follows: TGTGCCAGCCAACAGGGGCCAACCTACGAGCAGTACTTC.

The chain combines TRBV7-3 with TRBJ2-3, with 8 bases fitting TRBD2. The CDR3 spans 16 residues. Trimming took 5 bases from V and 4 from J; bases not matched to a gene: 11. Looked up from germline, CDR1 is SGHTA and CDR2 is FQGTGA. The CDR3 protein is CASSPTGGGLADTQYF. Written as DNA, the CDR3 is TGTGCCAGCAGCCCCACCGGCGGGGGGCTCGCAGATACGCAGTATTTT.

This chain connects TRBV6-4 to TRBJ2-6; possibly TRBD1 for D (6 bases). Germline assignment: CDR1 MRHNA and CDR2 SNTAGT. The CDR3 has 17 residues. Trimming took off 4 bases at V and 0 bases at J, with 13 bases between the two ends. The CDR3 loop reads CASSARTVGSGANVLTF. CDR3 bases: TGTGCCAGCAGTGCCAGGACAGTTGGCTCTGGGGCCAACGTCCTGACTTTC.

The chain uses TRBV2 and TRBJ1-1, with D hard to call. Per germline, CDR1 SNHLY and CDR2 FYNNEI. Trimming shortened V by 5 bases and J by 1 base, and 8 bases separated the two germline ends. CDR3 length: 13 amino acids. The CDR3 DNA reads TGTGCCAGCAGTATCTACAAGAACACTGAAGCTTTCTTT. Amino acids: CASSIYKNTEAFF.

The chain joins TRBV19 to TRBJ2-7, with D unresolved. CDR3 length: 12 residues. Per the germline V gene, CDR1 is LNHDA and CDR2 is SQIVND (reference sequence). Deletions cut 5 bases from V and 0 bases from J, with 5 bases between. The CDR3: CASSWDSYEQYF. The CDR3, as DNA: TGTGCCAGTAGTTGGGACTCCTACGAGCAGTACTTC.

The chain's CDR3 is CASSIRNSNQPQHF. In nucleotides, the CDR3 is TGTGCCAGTAGTATCCGGAATAGCAATCAGCCCCAGCATTTT. This chain connects TRBV19 to TRBJ1-5; no firm D call. The germline V gene encodes CDR1 LNHDA and CDR2 SQIVND (reference sequence). The germline V and J ends were trimmed by 3 bases and 0 bases, with 6 bases remaining between them. The CDR3 length is 14 residues. The variable domain in full, completed from reference TRBV19 and TRBJ1-5, reads DGGITQSPKYLFRKEGQNVTLSCEQNLNHDAMYWYRQDPGQGLRLIYYSQIVNDFQKGDIAEGYSVSREKKESFPLTVTSAQKNPTAFYLCASSIRNSNQPQHFGDGTRLSIL.

CDR3 loop: CASSTIAGTNEQFF. DNA for the CDR3: TGTGCCAGCAGTACTATAGCGGGGACCAATGAGCAGTTCTTC. The V gene is TRBV6-1, the J gene TRBJ2-1; 8 bases line up with TRBD2. Germline V CDR1 and CDR2: MNHNS, SASEGT. There are 14 residues in the CDR3. V shed 5 bases, J shed 6 bases, and the junction held 6 bases outside the gene matches.

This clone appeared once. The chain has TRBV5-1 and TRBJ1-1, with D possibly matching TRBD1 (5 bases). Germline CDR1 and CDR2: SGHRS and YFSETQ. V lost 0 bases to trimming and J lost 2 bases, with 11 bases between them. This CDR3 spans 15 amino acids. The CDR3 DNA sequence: TGCGCCAGCAGCTTGGTCCGGGACGGTAACACTGAAGCTTTCTTT. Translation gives CASSLVRDGNTEAFF. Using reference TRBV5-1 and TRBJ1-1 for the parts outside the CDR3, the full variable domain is KAGVTQTPRYLIKTRGQQVTLSCSPISGHRSVSWYQQTPGQGLQFLFEYFSETQRNKGNFPGRFSGRQFSNSRSEMNVSTLELGDSALYLCASSLVRDGNTEAFFGQGTRLTVV.

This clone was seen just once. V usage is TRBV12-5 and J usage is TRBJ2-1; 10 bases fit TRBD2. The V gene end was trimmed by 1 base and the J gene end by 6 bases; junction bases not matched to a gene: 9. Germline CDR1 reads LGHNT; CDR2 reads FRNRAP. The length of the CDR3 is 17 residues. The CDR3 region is CASGLDTGTSAINEQFF. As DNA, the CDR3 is TGTGCTAGTGGTTTGGACACCGGGACTAGCGCCATCAATGAGCAGTTCTTC.